Detailed here is one T cell receptor (beta chain). The assay was immunoSEQ multiplex PCR, and TCRdb's table has in-frame clones only and misses some. The sample contains about 220,000 clones, around 88% of which appear only once. The CDR3 has 14 amino acids. Germline lookup yields CDR1 LGHNA and CDR2 YNFKEQ. Trimming cost V 2 bases and J 4 bases; bases outside gene matches: 2. The data stem from a study of cytomegalovirus exposure and HLA in healthy donors. This receptor was identified in a young woman in good health and CMV-seronegative. Sequenced input: PBMCs. The chain uses TRBV4-2 and TRBJ2-7; 10 bases are a match to TRBD1. CDR3 sequence: CASSQPGQGYEQYF. CDR3 coding DNA: TGTGCCAGCAGCCAACCGGGACAGGGGTACGAGCAGTACTTC.